What follows are 3 T cell receptor beta chains derived from one specimen sequenced in a study of monozygotic twins with cystic fibrosis. Data came from immunoSEQ multiplex PCR; TCRdb stores just in-frame clones and leaves some out. The data contain around 26,000 clones, roughly 96% of them singletons. The sample comprised blood. These receptor sequences come from a girl aged 2-10 years with cystic fibrosis.

The rearrangement joins TRBV27 to TRBJ2-2, with no clear D. CDR3 size: 15 residues. Germline V lookup: CDR1 MNHEY, CDR2 SMNVEV (reference sequence). V was shortened by 3 bases and J by 6 bases, with 14 bases between the two germline ends. CDR3 loop: CASSFRHPWAGELFF. Here the CDR3 DNA reads TGTGCCAGCAGTTTTCGTCACCCGTGGGCCGGGGAGCTGTTTTTT.

This clone was seen once. V usage is TRBV27 and J usage is TRBJ1-2; D may be TRBD1 (5 bases). V was pared by 8 bases and J by 4 bases, with 17 bases between. CDR3 length equals 14 residues. Per germline, CDR1 MNHEY and CDR2 SMNVEV (reference sequence). CDR3 DNA sequence: TGTGCCAGCCGGGGGGGAGCGATGGGCTATGGCTACACCTTC. This translates into CASRGGAMGYGYTF.

This clone showed up just once. The genes are TRBV27 and TRBJ1-1; tentatively, D is TRBD1 (5 bases). The V gene lost 2 bases and the J gene lost 1 base, with 14 bases spanning the gap. CDR3 length equals 16 residues. Germline CDR1 reads MNHEY; CDR2 reads SMNVEV (reference sequence). The DNA of the CDR3 is TGTGCCAGCAGTTTACAGAGCGGAACAGGGAACACTGAAGCTTTCTTT. It encodes CASSLQSGTGNTEAFF.